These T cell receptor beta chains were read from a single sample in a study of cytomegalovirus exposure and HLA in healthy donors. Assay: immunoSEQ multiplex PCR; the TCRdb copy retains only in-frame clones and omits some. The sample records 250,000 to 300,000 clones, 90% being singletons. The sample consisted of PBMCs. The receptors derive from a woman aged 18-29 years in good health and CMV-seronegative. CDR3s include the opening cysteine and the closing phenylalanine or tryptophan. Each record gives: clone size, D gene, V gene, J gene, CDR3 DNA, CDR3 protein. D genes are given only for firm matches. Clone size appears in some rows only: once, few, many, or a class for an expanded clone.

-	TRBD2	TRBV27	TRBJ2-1	TGTGCCAGCAGTTCCCAGCGGGGGGGCCTCAATGAGCAGTTCTTC	CASSSQRGGLNEQFF
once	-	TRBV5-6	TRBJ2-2	TGTGCCAGCACCCCAGGGAGGATGGACACCGGGGAGCTGTTTTTT	CASTPGRMDTGELFF
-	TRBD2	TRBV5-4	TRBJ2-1	TGTGCCAGCAGCTTGGCCGGGGGGGCCCCCTACAATGAGCAGTTCTTC	CASSLAGGAPYNEQFF
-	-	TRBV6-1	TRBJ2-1	TGTGCCAGCAGTGTTTGGGGCATTTCCTACAATGAGCAGTTCTTC	CASSVWGISYNEQFF
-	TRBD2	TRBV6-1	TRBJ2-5	TGTGCCAGCAGTCCAGCGGGGCTTGGGGAGACCCAGTACTTC	CASSPAGLGETQYF
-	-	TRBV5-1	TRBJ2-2	TGCGCCAGCAGCTTGGAAGGAGGGACCGGGGAGCTGTTTTTT	CASSLEGGTGELFF
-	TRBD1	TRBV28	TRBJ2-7	TGTGCCAGCTGCAGCCGGGACAGGGACTTC	CASCSRDRDF
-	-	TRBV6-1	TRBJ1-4	TGTGCCAGCAGTGAAATACAGGTTTTCAACGACTTGTTTTTT	CASSEIQVFNDLFF
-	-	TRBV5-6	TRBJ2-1	TGTGCCAGCAGCTTGGAGGCAAAAGAGGCTGAGCAGTTCTTC	CASSLEAKEAEQFF
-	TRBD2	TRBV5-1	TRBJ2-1	TGCGCCAGCAGCCCCCTAATGACTAGCGGGGGGGACAATGAGCAGTTCTTC	CASSPLMTSGGDNEQFF
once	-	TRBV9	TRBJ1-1	TGTGCCAGCAGCGTAGCTGACAGCCTGAACACTGAAGCTTTCTTT	CASSVADSLNTEAFF
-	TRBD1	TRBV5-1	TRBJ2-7	TGCGCCAGCAGACTTACTGACAGGGCGGGCAGCGAGCAGTACTTC	CASRLTDRAGSEQYF
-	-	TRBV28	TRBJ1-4	TGTGCCAGCAGTTTATCTCTGGGTGAGGGTGAAAAACTGTTTTTT	CASSLSLGEGEKLFF
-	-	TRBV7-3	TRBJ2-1	TGTGCCAGCAGCCCCAATGGACTCCGCTCCTACAATGAGCAGTTCTTC	CASSPNGLRSYNEQFF
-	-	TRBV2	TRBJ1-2	TGTGCCAGCTTACAACAGGTTAACTATGGCTACACCTTC	CASLQQVNYGYTF
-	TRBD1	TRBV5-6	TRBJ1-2	TGTGCCAGCATCAAATGGGGGGACAGGGTTTACTATGGCTACACCTTC	CASIKWGDRVYYGYTF
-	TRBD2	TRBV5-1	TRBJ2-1	TGCGCCAGCAGCTTAGGGACTAGCAATGAGCAGTTCTTC	CASSLGTSNEQFF
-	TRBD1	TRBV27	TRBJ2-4	TGTGCCAGCAGCCTCGGGACAGGGAGCATTCAGTACTTC	CASSLGTGSIQYF
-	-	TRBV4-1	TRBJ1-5	TGCGCCAGCAGCCATACGACAGGTGTGGTCGATCAGCCCCAGCATTTT	CASSHTTGVVDQPQHF
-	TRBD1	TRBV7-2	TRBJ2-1	TGTGCCAGCAGCTACTCCGGGACAGTCAATGAGCAGTTCTTC	CASSYSGTVNEQFF
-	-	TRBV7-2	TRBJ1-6	TGTGCCAGCAGCTTAGTGTCGGGTTCACCCCTCCACTTT	CASSLVSGSPLHF
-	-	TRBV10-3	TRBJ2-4	TGTGCCATCAGTGAGGAGGGGGAGGGGTCTCAGTACTTC	CAISEEGEGSQYF
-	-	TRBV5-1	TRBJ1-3	TGCGCCAGCAGCTTGGCCGGGACATTAGGAAACACCATATATTTT	CASSLAGTLGNTIYF
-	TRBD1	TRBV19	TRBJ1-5	TGTGCCATCGGGACAGATAGCAATCAGCCCCAGCATTTT	CAIGTDSNQPQHF
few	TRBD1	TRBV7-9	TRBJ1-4	TGTGCCAGCAGCCGGTGGACAGGGGGAAATGAAAAACTGTTTTTT	CASSRWTGGNEKLFF
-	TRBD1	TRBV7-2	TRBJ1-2	TGTGCCAGCAGCCAGGTGGTCCAGGGGGCAGGGGGCTACACCTTC	CASSQVVQGAGGYTF
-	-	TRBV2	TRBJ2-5	TGTGCCAGCAGTTCGCCAGGGGTACAGACCCAGTACTTC	CASSSPGVQTQYF
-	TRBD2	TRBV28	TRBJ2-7	TGTGCCAGCAGTTTAAAAAGCGGGGGGTTCTACGAGCAGTACTTC	CASSLKSGGFYEQYF
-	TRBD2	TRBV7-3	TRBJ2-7	TGTGCCAGCAGCTTAAGCGGGGGGGAACCCTACGAGCAGTACTTC	CASSLSGGEPYEQYF